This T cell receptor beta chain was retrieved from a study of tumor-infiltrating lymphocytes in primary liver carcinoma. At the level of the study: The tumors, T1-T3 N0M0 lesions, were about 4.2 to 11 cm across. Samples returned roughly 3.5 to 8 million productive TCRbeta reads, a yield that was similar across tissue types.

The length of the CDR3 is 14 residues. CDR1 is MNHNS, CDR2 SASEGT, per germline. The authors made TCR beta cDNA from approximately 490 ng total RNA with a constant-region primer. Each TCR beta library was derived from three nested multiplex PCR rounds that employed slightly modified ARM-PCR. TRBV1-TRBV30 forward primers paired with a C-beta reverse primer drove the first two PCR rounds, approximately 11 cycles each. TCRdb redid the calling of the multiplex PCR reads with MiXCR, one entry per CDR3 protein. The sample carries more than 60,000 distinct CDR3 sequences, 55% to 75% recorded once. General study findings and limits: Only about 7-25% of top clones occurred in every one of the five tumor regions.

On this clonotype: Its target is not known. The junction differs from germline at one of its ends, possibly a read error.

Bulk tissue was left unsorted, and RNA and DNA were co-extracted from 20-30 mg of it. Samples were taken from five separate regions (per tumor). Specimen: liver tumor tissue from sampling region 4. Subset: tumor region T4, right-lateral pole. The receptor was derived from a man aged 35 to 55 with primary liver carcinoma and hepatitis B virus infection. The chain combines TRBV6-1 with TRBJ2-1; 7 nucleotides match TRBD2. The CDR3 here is CASTGTNGYNEQLF. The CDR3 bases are TGTGCCAGCACCGGGACTAACGGTTACAATGAGCAGCTCTTC.